This section outlines one TCR beta chain sequence together with its context. The antigen it binds to is not known. No base quality information exists; no much larger clone differs at one position. Library prep was done by the immunoSEQ multiplex PCR assay. Rearranged TCR beta chain sequences were amplified with the hsTCRB Kit following the manufacturer's protocol. TCRB libraries were sequenced on an Illumina MiSeq. Per the authors' processing: The proprietary platform of the kit vendor was used for demultiplexing, trimming and gene mapping. This is the immuneACCESS table as TCRdb keeps it, with only in-frame sequences that have V and J called. A part of the clones is gone; compared with another copy, unresolved V genes explain less than half, and the rest is unexplained. The V and J calls and the clone size are those of that table, but D and trimming were determined from the DNA. The sample table contains tens of thousands of clones; only one count was recorded for about four fifths of them. The top ten clones comprise roughly 8% of the sample.

V loses 6 bases of germline sequence and J loses 0 bases, and the interval between the two ends is 14 bases. There are 15 amino acids in the CDR3, from cysteine to phenylalanine inclusive. This entry keeps only the CDR3 DNA: 45 bases, framed from base 1. The germline V gene encodes CDR1 MNHEY and CDR2 SVGAGI. The entry originates in a study of a mutant IDH1 vaccine in newly diagnosed glioma listed by TCRdb under 2021. Notes on the research overall: Of the roughly 34 treated patients, roughly 62% were male and approximately 38% were female, and the mean age was approximately 39 years. Before enrollment, most patients had been given radiochemotherapy with temozolomide as standard therapy, while the rest had received either radiotherapy alone or temozolomide alone. Peripheral blood samples were drawn at six visits, namely V03 (baseline), V05, V07, V10, V12 and V13. Longitudinal TCRB deep sequencing was done for 25 to 30 treated patients, wherever samples were available for exploratory analyses. The study at large found these results: According to the authors, sample limitations meant that analyses of patient blood samples could not be reproduced. PBMC samples for TCRB deep sequencing were selected based on availability. Immune responses induced by the vaccine were seen in roughly 95% of patients across multiple MHC alleles. Pseudoprogression seemed to be unrelated to changes in the top peripheral T cell clonotypes found by TCRB sequencing.

Read against the paper, the sample's time point label means: baseline, week 1 (first vaccination visit). The treatment or condition label, read with the paper, signifies: pre-vaccination baseline after standard-of-care therapy. Donors had newly diagnosed WHO grade 3 or 4 IDH1-mutant astrocytomas with loss of nuclear ATRX. The samples were drawn from NOA16, a multicentre, single-arm, open-label phase I trial in Germany that tested a mutant IDH1 peptide vaccine in humans for the first time. Blood drawn at visit V03 was used as the baseline sample for immunogenicity testing. Genomic DNA for TCRB sequencing was isolated from EDTA blood with the DNeasy Blood and Tissue Kit.

This clonotype originated in a man aged 50-60 years with glioma. This sequence uses TRBV6-5 and TRBJ1-1, with TRBD1 tentatively as D gene (6 bases match). The sample consisted of PBMCs, taken from a glioma patient treated with radiotherapy, temozolomide or both. The CDR3 reads CASRVRGQMNTEAFF. The DNA sequence is TGTGCCAGCAGAGTTCGGGGGCAGATGAACACTGAAGCTTTCTTT.